This passage covers 2 T cell receptor beta chains from one sample sequenced in a study of cytomegalovirus exposure and HLA in healthy donors. The study ran its PCR with 60 Vbeta and 13 Jbeta primers. Using immunoSEQ multiplex PCR, the repertoire was profiled, and TCRdb retains in-frame clones only, with some absent. The repertoire holds 130,000 or so clones, with more than 75% as singletons. The sequenced sample consisted of PBMCs. Receptor source: a woman aged 25-40 years in good health and CMV-seronegative.

The chain joins TRBV5-4 to TRBJ2-1; the D gene is possibly TRBD1 (6 bases). Trimming stripped 3 bases from V and 5 bases from J, with 9 bases between. The V gene's germline CDR1 is SGHNT and CDR2 YYREEE (reference sequence). The CDR3 has 13 residues. The DNA for the CDR3 is TGTGCCAGCAGCTCCTGGACAGACAATGAGCAGTTCTTC. Its protein product is CASSSWTDNEQFF. Supplemented by reference TRBV5-4 and TRBJ2-1, the full variable domain reads ETGVTQSPTHLIKTRGQQVTLRCSSQSGHNTVSWYQQALGQGPQFIFQYYREEENGRGNFPPRFSGLQFPNYSSELNVNALELDDSALYLCASSSWTDNEQFFGPGTRLTVL.

CDR3 nucleotide sequence: TGTGCCAGCAGCTCAACCCGGGACTTAAATCGGGCCCCTTACGAGCAGTACTTC. Translated, it gives CASSSTRDLNRAPYEQYF. The chain combines TRBV7-8 with TRBJ2-7; perhaps TRBD2 as D (6 bases). The CDR3 consists of 18 residues. The V gene's germline CDR1 is SGHVS and CDR2 FQNEAQ. Between the trimmed V and J ends, which lost 4 bases and 4 bases, there was a span of 26 bases.